Listed below are T cell receptor beta chains from one sample, sequenced in a study of resident and recirculating memory T cells in vitiligo. TCRdb's table, derived via immunoSEQ multiplex PCR, lists solely in-frame clones and lacks some. The data hold fewer than 80,000 clones, with approximately 93% observed a single time. Sequenced material: blood. The source is a male donor with vitiligo. Both conserved end residues are part of each CDR3. D genes are given only for firm matches. Clone sizes are given selectively: once, few, many, or a class where the clone is expanded.

j_call d_call v_call clone_size cdr3_aa cdr3_nt
TRBJ1-6 NA TRBV5-4 once CASSLPGGANSPLHF TGTGCCAGCAGCCTACCCGGGGGGGCCAATTCACCCCTCCACTTT
TRBJ2-4 NA TRBV7-3 NA CASSPGAENIQYF TGTGCCAGCAGCCCAGGGGCCGAGAACATTCAGTACTTC
TRBJ1-5 NA TRBV7-8 once CASSKTGRGSNQPQHF TGTGCCAGCAGCAAAACGGGCAGGGGAAGCAATCAGCCCCAGCATTTT
TRBJ1-6 NA TRBV19 few CASSIGFSPLHF TGTGCCAGTAGTATCGGGTTTTCACCCCTCCACTTT
TRBJ1-2 NA TRBV5-4 NA CASSLGRDPGDGYTF TGTGCCAGCAGCTTGGGCCGGGATCCTGGGGATGGCTACACCTTC
TRBJ1-1 TRBD1 TRBV11-2 NA CASSPWTGNTEAFF TGTGCCAGCAGCCCCTGGACAGGGAACACTGAAGCTTTCTTT
TRBJ1-3 NA TRBV5-4 NA CASSYPQGNTIYF TGTGCCAGCAGCTACCCACAGGGAAACACCATATATTTT
TRBJ1-2 TRBD1 TRBV5-1 NA CASSVSTGELGNYGYTF TGCGCCAGCAGCGTTTCGACAGGGGAGCTAGGAAACTATGGCTACACCTTC
TRBJ2-3 TRBD2 TRBV19 NA CASSTRGGLAGYTDTQYF TGTGCCAGTAGTACCCGCGGGGGGCTAGCGGGCTACACAGATACGCAGTATTTT
TRBJ2-3 TRBD2 TRBV7-6 NA CASSFPGTSGGRTDTQYF TGTGCCAGCAGCTTCCCCGGGACTAGCGGGGGGAGGACAGATACGCAGTATTTT
TRBJ2-3 TRBD1 TRBV6-5 NA CASSAGQGRPDTQYF TGTGCCAGCAGTGCTGGACAGGGCCGGCCAGATACGCAGTATTTT
TRBJ1-2 TRBD1 TRBV5-1 NA CASSFGTDYGYTF TGCGCCAGCAGCTTCGGGACAGACTATGGCTACACCTTC
TRBJ1-6 TRBD1 TRBV6-6 NA CASITNSGTGVSPLHF TGTGCCAGCATCACCAACTCCGGGACAGGGGTTTCACCCCTCCACTTT
TRBJ2-1 TRBD2 TRBV7-2 NA CASSRDYHNEQFF TGTGCCAGCAGCCGGGACTATCACAATGAGCAGTTCTTC
TRBJ1-6 TRBD1 TRBV4-2 NA CASSQEFLGTGFNYSPLHF TGTGCCAGCAGCCAAGAGTTCTTAGGGACAGGGTTCAATTATTCACCCCTCCACTTT
TRBJ1-2 NA TRBV10-3 NA CAVSTGLGGYTF TGTGCCGTCAGCACAGGGTTGGGTGGCTACACCTTC
TRBJ2-1 NA TRBV27 once CASSDVGRGSYNEQFF TGTGCCAGCAGTGACGTAGGGCGGGGCTCCTACAATGAGCAGTTCTTC
TRBJ1-2 NA TRBV30 NA CAWGRPGYGYTF TGTGCCTGGGGGAGGCCTGGCTATGGCTACACCTTC
TRBJ1-5 NA TRBV18 NA CASSLQDRNQPQHF TGTGCCAGCTCACTACAGGATCGGAATCAGCCCCAGCATTTT
TRBJ2-7 TRBD1 TRBV29-1 NA CSVDLGTGAYEQYF TGCAGCGTTGATTTAGGGACAGGGGCCTACGAGCAGTACTTC